Described below is a single T cell receptor beta chain sequence and its context. Its antigen is not known. This sample was included in a study of OX40 agonist ivuxolimab in advanced cancers. Unmatched junction bases numbered 7, after V lost 6 bases and J lost 2 bases. The CDR3 totals 14 residues. Germline assignment: CDR1 SGHTA and CDR2 FQGNSA. The study, taken as a whole, reports: Part of the nonresponder group also had normalized T-cell clonal expansion that was low. Expanded peripheral T cell antigen specificity was not determined. CD8+ T cells were the subset that, on average, had more expanded clones than CD4+.

The table came from immunoSEQ multiplex PCR; TCRdb's copy has only in-frame clones and leaves some out. This table holds 45,000 to 75,000 clones, 79% found once. The V call is TRBV7-2, the J call TRBJ2-7; 7 bases match TRBD2. The specimen comprised CD4+ or CD8+ T cells sorted from blood, sampled in a trial of the OX40 agonist ivuxolimab. The receptor comes from an adult with an advanced solid tumor such as melanoma, head and neck, liver or kidney cancer. The CDR3 nucleotides read TGTGCCAGCAGATCAAGCGGGAACGCCTACGAGCAGTACTTC. It codes for CASRSSGNAYEQYF. Supplemented by reference TRBV7-2 and TRBJ2-7, the full variable domain reads GAGVSQSPSNKVTEKGKDVELRCDPISGHTALYWYRQSLGQGLEFLIYFQGNSAPDKSGLPSDRFSAERTGGSVSTLTIQRTQQEDSAVYLCASRSSGNAYEQYFGPGTRLTVT.